This record concerns one T cell receptor beta chain sequence. This clone was detected a few times. Which antigen it targets is not known. No quality values exist for individual bases; no much larger clone is one base distant. The library was generated by PCR. The instrument given in TCRdb is Illumina HiSeq 4000. The TCR beta-chain CDR3 region of each patient was profiled by high-throughput sequencing. The authors' analysis ran thus. The researchers built a classifier to tell apart papillary thyroid cancer patients with distant metastasis, based on CDR3 differences among clinicopathological groups. The Shannon index was used to assess repertoire diversity, and the Morisita-Horn index was used to assess tumor-blood repertoire similarity. TCRdb ran its own pipeline on the public reads, namely fastp trimming at Q25 and MiXCR clone calling, and kept in-frame beta chains. What appears here as the V and J calls and clone size reflects TCRdb's work, not the paper's. The sample table shows approximately 35,000 clones, and 35% to 40% are seen once. The ten largest account for 22% of the sample.

The CDR3 measures 14 amino acids from cysteine to phenylalanine. This entry keeps only the CDR3 DNA: 42 bases, framed from base 1. CDR1 and CDR2, per the germline V gene, are MDHEN and SYDVKM. A distance of 8 bases separates the germline ends of V and J, which lose 3 bases and 2 bases respectively. This sample was taken from a study of metastatic and nonmetastatic thyroid tumors (dated by TCRdb to 2019 to 2021). With respect to the entire study: Repertoires from peripheral blood and from tumor or nodule tissue samples of malignant and benign thyroid patients were compared. What the work shows at the level of the full study, not this receptor alone: TCR beta diversity was reported as significantly higher in malignant tumors than in benign nodules, in both blood and tumor samples.

No patient had received any treatment before thyroid surgery. Patient clinical samples collected from the early 2010s to the late 2010s were retrospectively analysed using T-cell receptor beta sequencing. Specimen: tumor tissue. The rearranged chain carries TRBV28 and TRBJ2-1, and possibly TRBD2, on 6 matching bases. The sequence came from a female donor with papillary thyroid cancer or a benign thyroid nodule (not recorded which). Some clones in this sample may be carry-over from other donors' samples. The bases are TGTGCCAGCAGTTTTTCGGGGGCCTACAATGAGCAGTTCTTC. This translates into CASSFSGAYNEQFF.